One and the same sample provided the 24 T cell receptor beta chains below, sequenced in a study of shared clonotypes between healthy human individuals (TCRdb year 2020). The receptor library was made with the immunoSEQ multiplex PCR assay. Drawn from immuneACCESS, this table holds only the in-frame rearrangements with V and J called that TCRdb kept. Clones are partly lost; checked studies trace under half to an unresolved V gene and leave the rest unexplained. The sample table shows roughly 510,000 clones, and 60% to 80% are seen once. The ten top clones hold around 13% of the sample. The source material was PBMCs. The receptors here all came from a woman aged 40-49 years in good health. Some clones in this sample may be carry-over from other donors' samples.

The chain's CDR3 is CASSPLRDSMNTEAFF. DNA of the CDR3: TGTGCCAGCAGTCCGTTACGGGACAGCATGAACACTGAAGCTTTCTTT. The chain couples TRBV28 to TRBJ1-1, with 7 positions matching TRBD1. The germline gives CDR1 MDHEN, CDR2 SYDVKM. The CDR3 is made up of 16 amino acids. V lost 5 bases and J lost 0; bases outside the gene matches: 9.

This clone was recorded a few times. The chain recombines TRBV10-2 with TRBJ2-3, with 11 bases aligning to TRBD1. Germline trimming cut 7 bases from V and 0 bases from J; bases unmatched to any gene: 18. Germline V CDR1 and CDR2: WSHSY, SAAADI. The CDR3 contains 20 residues. CDR3 amino acids: CASMRSGTGGLITSTDTQYF. The CDR3 DNA sequence: TGCGCCAGCATGAGATCCGGGACAGGGGGTCTAATAACTAGCACAGATACGCAGTATTTT.

The genes are TRBV15 and TRBJ2-7; 8 nucleotides line up with TRBD1. This CDR3 is 13 amino acids long. J was trimmed by 2 bases and V by 6 bases; bases with no gene match: 3. Per the germline V gene, CDR1 is LNHNV and CDR2 is YYDKDF (reference sequence). The CDR3 coding sequence is TGTGCCACCAGAAAGGGACAGGCCTACGAGCAGTACTTC. As protein: CATRKGQAYEQYF.

The rearrangement uses TRBV11-2 and TRBJ1-6, with 7 bases aligning to TRBD1. The CDR3 runs to 15 residues. V lost 5 bases, J lost 10 bases, and 11 bases stayed unmatched. The germline gives CDR1 SGHAT, CDR2 FQNNGV. CDR3: CASSVNTGAGSPLHF. CDR3 coding DNA: TGTGCCAGCAGCGTCAATACAGGGGCCGGCTCACCCCTCCACTTT.

This clone has only a few counts. This rearrangement joins TRBV5-1 to TRBJ2-3, with a possible D match to TRBD2 (5 bases). Germline V gene sequence: CDR1 SGHRS, CDR2 YFSETQ. CDR3 size: 14 residues. V was shortened by 6 bases and J by 1 base, with 12 bases between the two germline ends. CDR3: CASTPGVGTDTQYF. The CDR3 nucleotides read TGCGCCAGCACTCCCGGGGTTGGCACAGATACGCAGTATTTT.

This clone came up once. This chain links TRBV7-2 with TRBJ2-7; TRBD2 matches at 8 bases. CDR1 SGHTA and CDR2 FQGNSA come from the germline V gene. The CDR3 length is 14 residues. J gave up 7 bases and V 3 bases, and 8 bases lay outside the gene matches. CDR3 amino acids: CASSFAGGEGEQYF. The CDR3 DNA is TGTGCCAGCAGCTTCGCGGGAGGCGAGGGTGAGCAGTACTTC. Full variable domain (remainder filled in from reference TRBV7-2 and TRBJ2-7): GAGVSQSPSNKVTEKGKDVELRCDPISGHTALYWYRQSLGQGLEFLIYFQGNSAPDKSGLPSDRFSAERTGGSVSTLTIQRTQQEDSAVYLCASSFAGGEGEQYFGPGTRLTVT.

In this sample, this clone turned up a few times. The CDR3: CASSVGPGGTEAFF. The CDR3 DNA follows: TGTGCCAGCAGCGTAGGACCTGGGGGTACTGAAGCTTTCTTT. The chain employs TRBV9 and TRBJ1-1; maybe TRBD1 (5 bases). Germline loops: CDR1 SGDLS, CDR2 YYNGEE. The CDR3 covers 14 residues. V was pared by 0 bases and J by 5 bases, with 11 bases between. The full variable domain, rest sourced from reference TRBV9 and TRBJ1-1, is DSGVTQTPKHLITATGQRVTLRCSPRSGDLSVYWYQQSLDQGLQFLIQYYNGEERAKGNILERFSAQQFPDLHSELNLSSLELGDSALYFCASSVGPGGTEAFFGQGTRLTVV.

The chain recombines TRBV7-2 with TRBJ2-3; 12 bases fit TRBD2. The CDR3 is 16 amino acids. Losses at the gene ends were 3 bases for V and 4 bases for J; bases not matched to a gene: 5. Germline V gene data show CDR1 as SGHTA and CDR2 as FQGNSA. The CDR3 DNA reads as TGTGCCAGCAGCTTGACTAGCGGGAGATTTGCAGATACGCAGTATTTT. Protein product: CASSLTSGRFADTQYF.

The chain couples TRBV7-2 to TRBJ1-6, with D perhaps TRBD1 (6 bases). CDR3 length: 15 amino acids. Trimming shortened V by 5 bases and J by 6 bases, and 14 bases separated the two germline ends. Germline CDR1 is SGHTA and CDR2 is FQGNSA. CDR3 nucleotide sequence: TGTGCCAGCAGCCCGCTCGGACAGCGTAATTCACCCCTCCACTTT. Translating gives CASSPLGQRNSPLHF.

As concerns this clone: The same CDR3 is also encoded by other DNA sequences in this sample. The chain uses TRBV5-1 and TRBJ2-7, with TRBD1 matching 9 bases. V lost 5 bases and J lost 1; bases outside the gene matches: 4. The V gene's germline CDR1 is SGHRS and CDR2 YFSETQ. CDR3 length: 14 residues. CDR3 DNA sequence: TGCGCCAGCAGAACCGGGACAGGGTCCTACGAGCAGTACTTC. This translates into CASRTGTGSYEQYF. The whole variable domain, filled in from reference TRBV5-1 and TRBJ2-7, reads KAGVTQTPRYLIKTRGQQVTLSCSPISGHRSVSWYQQTPGQGLQFLFEYFSETQRNKGNFPGRFSGRQFSNSRSEMNVSTLELGDSALYLCASRTGTGSYEQYFGPGTRLTVT.

Only one count was recorded for this clone. The V and J genes are TRBV6-1 and TRBJ1-1; weak D call: TRBD1 (5 bases). The V end lost 2 bases, the J end lost 0 bases, and 10 bases lay between the germline ends. This CDR3 has 15 residues. From germline, CDR1 is MNHNS and CDR2 SASEGT. The CDR3 loop reads CASSEFGGVNTEAFF. The DNA of the CDR3 is TGTGCCAGCAGTGAATTCGGGGGAGTGAACACTGAAGCTTTCTTT.

This chain joins TRBV11-2 and TRBJ2-5, with a tentative D call TRBD2 (6 bases). The CDR3 consists of 16 residues. Trimming pared 1 base from V and 2 bases from J, leaving 14 bases between. Germline V gene data show CDR1 as SGHAT and CDR2 as FQNNGV. The CDR3 sequence: CASSLVLSSAQETQYF. The CDR3 coding sequence is TGTGCCAGCAGCTTAGTGCTGTCTAGCGCTCAAGAGACCCAGTACTTC.

The chain combines TRBV28 with TRBJ2-2, with D tentatively TRBD2 (6 bases). The germline V and J ends were trimmed by 6 bases and 6 bases, with 11 bases remaining between them. CDR3 size: 13 residues. Germline V lookup: CDR1 MDHEN, CDR2 SYDVKM. The CDR3 loop is CASSKLAPGELFF. The CDR3 DNA reads TGTGCCAGCAGCAAACTAGCCCCCGGGGAGCTGTTTTTT.

The chain employs TRBV28 and TRBJ2-7; 9 bases line up with TRBD2. The CDR3 covers 16 residues. J gave up 3 bases and V 1 base, and 7 bases lay outside the gene matches. Per germline, CDR1 MDHEN and CDR2 SYDVKM. The CDR3 region is CASSLFFSGRSYEQYF. In nucleotides, the CDR3 is TGTGCCAGCAGTTTATTCTTTAGCGGGAGAAGCTACGAGCAGTACTTC.

This chain connects TRBV28 to TRBJ2-1; D not resolved. Trimming left V 7 bases short and J 0 bases short, with 16 bases between. The CDR3 has 16 residues. Germline lookup yields CDR1 MDHEN and CDR2 SYDVKM. The CDR3 sequence is CASTSNGRTSYNEQFF. The CDR3 DNA is TGTGCCAGCACTTCAAACGGGCGTACCTCCTACAATGAGCAGTTCTTC.

The chain carries TRBV7-3 and TRBJ2-1, with TRBD2 identical over 12 bases. There are 15 residues in the CDR3. CDR1 and CDR2 (germline): SGHTA, FQGTGA. Unmatched junction bases numbered 5, after V lost 4 bases and J lost 7 bases. Here the CDR3 DNA reads TGTGCCAGCAGCTCCAGGACTAGCGGGATGAATGAGCAGTTCTTC. It is translated as CASSSRTSGMNEQFF. The full variable domain, rest sourced from reference TRBV7-3 and TRBJ2-1, is GAGVSQTPSNKVTEKGKYVELRCDPISGHTALYWYRQSLGQGPEFLIYFQGTGAADDSGLPNDRFFAVRPEGSVSTLKIQRTERGDSAVYLCASSSRTSGMNEQFFGPGTRLTVL.

CDR3 sequence reads: CASSLDRSGELFF. The CDR3, as DNA: TGTGCCAGCAGTCTAGACAGATCCGGGGAGCTGTTTTTT. The chain uses TRBV2 and TRBJ2-2; TRBD1 might be the D (5 bases). V was trimmed by 5 bases and J by 6 bases, leaving 10 bases between them. This CDR3 has 13 amino acids. CDR1 and CDR2 (germline): SNHLY, FYNNEI. The full variable domain, with the rest looked up from reference TRBV2 and TRBJ2-2, is EPEVTQTPSHQVTQMGQEVILRCVPISNHLYFYWYRQILGQKVEFLVSFYNNEISEKSEIFDDQFSVERPDGSNFTLKIRSTKLEDSAMYFCASSLDRSGELFFGEGSRLTVL.

The V and J genes are TRBV6-5 and TRBJ2-1; 8 nucleotides match TRBD2. The trim removed 3 bases at V and 4 bases at J, leaving 8 bases unmatched. The length of the CDR3 is 16 residues. Germline CDR1 is MNHEY and CDR2 is SVGAGI. The CDR3 DNA reads TGTGCCAGCAGTTATTTGAGCGGGAGTCGGTACAATGAGCAGTTCTTC. Its translation: CASSYLSGSRYNEQFF.

This clone came up a few times. V and J are TRBV5-4 and TRBJ1-2; TRBD1 might be the D (6 bases). Trimming stripped 1 base from V and 8 bases from J, with 9 bases between. This CDR3 has 12 amino acids. Looked up from germline, CDR1 is SGHNT and CDR2 is YYREEE (reference sequence). The CDR3 sequence: CASSLTGTGYTF. CDR3 nucleotides: TGTGCCAGCAGCTTGACAGGGACCGGCTACACCTTC.

The V and J genes are TRBV29-1 and TRBJ2-2; D is possibly TRBD2 (5 bases). Trimming pared 7 bases from V and 0 bases from J, leaving 12 bases between. Germline values: CDR1 SQVTM, CDR2 ANQGSEA. The CDR3 has 14 amino acids. The CDR3 reads CSAMAGANTGELFF. DNA for the CDR3: TGCAGCGCAATGGCGGGCGCGAACACCGGGGAGCTGTTTTTT.

The chain uses TRBV5-1 and TRBJ2-5; the match to TRBD2 covers 9 bases. Germline V lookup: CDR1 SGHRS, CDR2 YFSETQ. After removal of 3 bases from V and 3 bases from J, the junction contained 3 bases not matched to a gene. There are 14 residues in the CDR3. The CDR3 region has the DNA TGCGCCAGCAGCTCATTAGCGGGAGAAGAGACCCAGTACTTC. Protein product: CASSSLAGEETQYF.

The chain has TRBV6-6 and TRBJ2-5; D not resolved. The CDR3 loop spans 16 amino acids. V was pared by 0 bases and J by 4 bases, with 15 bases between. From germline, CDR1 is MNHNY and CDR2 SVGAGI (reference sequence). The CDR3 DNA reads TGTGCCAGCAGTTACTCAGGAGCTATAGTCCCAGAGACCCAGTACTTC. Its translation is CASSYSGAIVPETQYF.

The rearrangement joins TRBV19 to TRBJ1-1, with a tentative D call TRBD1 (6 bases). The CDR3 contains 14 residues. Germline loops: CDR1 LNHDA, CDR2 SQIVND (reference sequence). V was clipped by 4 bases and J by 4 bases, with 13 bases between them. The CDR3 DNA reads TGTGCCAGTAGTACCCGGACAGTTGGCACTGAAGCTTTCTTT. Amino acid sequence: CASSTRTVGTEAFF.

The rearrangement uses TRBV28 and TRBJ2-2; 10 nucleotides match TRBD2. The CDR3 runs 13 residues. Germline assignment: CDR1 MDHEN and CDR2 SYDVKM. Unmatched junction bases numbered 6, after V lost 7 bases and J lost 10 bases. CDR3 sequence (DNA): TGTGCCAGCATCCGAGCGGGAGGGTTGGAGCTGTTTTTT. Protein: CASIRAGGLELFF.